Described below is a single T cell receptor beta chain sequence and its context. During active infection, Seattle patients enrolled and were then monitored through disease. These data originate in a study of blood T cell repertoires in COVID-19. As for the study in general: Material from acute and convalescent COVID-19 was sourced from the United States, Italy and Spain. Sources were T cells, B-cell-depleted T cells, or PBMCs; the material itself was cDNA or gDNA.

CDR3 length equals 14 residues. Looked up from germline, CDR1 is MDHEN and CDR2 is SYDVKM. Trimming took off 4 bases at V and 2 bases at J, with 12 bases between the two ends. In the original workflow: Amplifying reference gene primers gave estimates of nucleated cell counts. TCRdb's table, derived via immunoSEQ multiplex PCR, lists solely in-frame clones and lacks some. V, J and clone size are those of that table, while D and trimming were read from the DNA. The data hold 250,000 to 350,000 clones, with about nine tenths observed a single time. The chain links TRBV28 to TRBJ2-7; D possibly corresponds to TRBD2 (5 bases). Sequencing input: peripheral blood. The origin of this receptor is a woman in her 30s with COVID-19, enrolled during active disease. The CDR3 reads CASSSGVGTYEQYF. The CDR3 DNA is TGTGCCAGCAGTTCCGGGGTCGGGACCTACGAGCAGTACTTC.